These T cell receptor beta chains were read from a single sample in a study of T-cell reconstitution after alpha-beta-depleted transplantation in children. Via MiXCR, TCRdb re-called the PCR reads, giving one row per CDR3 protein. Of about 500,000 distinct CDR3 sequences detected, about 30% appear once; the ten largest clones hold around 2.5%. This specimen was PBMCs from the stem cell graft donor, taken from the stem cell graft. These receptors all stem from a human donor who donated a stem cell graft to a child with aplastic anemia. Each CDR3 is given with its conserved first and last residue. The order of the fields is CDR3 length, V gene, clone size, D gene, J gene, CDR3 DNA, CDR3 protein. A D gene is named only where the DNA matches it firmly. Some rows have no size entry. The others give once, few or many, or a class for an expanded clone.

16	TRBV30	-	-	TRBJ1-1	TGTGCCTGGAGTGTAAGTCTTACAAGTCCCGGTTCGGAAGCTTTCTTT	CAWSVSLTSPGSEAFF
18	TRBV23-1	few	TRBD1	TRBJ1-4	TGCGCCAGCAGTCCGGACAGGCCACTGACTGCAAAAAATGAAAAACTGTTTTTT	CASSPDRPLTAKNEKLFF
13	TRBV6-2/TRBV6-3	few	-	TRBJ1-2	TGTGCCAGCAGTTCCACATTTACCTATGGCTACACCTTC	CASSSTFTYGYTF
17	TRBV7-2	-	-	TRBJ2-1	TGTGCCAGCAGCCATCCCGGTCGACCAAGCTCCTACAATGAGCAGTTCTTC	CASSHPGRPSSYNEQFF
13	TRBV28	-	TRBD1	TRBJ2-7	TGTGCCAGCACGACAGGGGGCCTAGCCGAGCAGTACTTC	CASTTGGLAEQYF
14	TRBV20-1	many	TRBD1	TRBJ1-2	TGCAGTGCTGCCCGGGACAGGGCATCCGATGGCTACACCTTC	CSAARDRASDGYTF
13	TRBV19	-	TRBD1	TRBJ1-2	TGTGCCAGTAGAAACAGGGGTAACTATGGCTACACCTTC	CASRNRGNYGYTF
13	TRBV7-2	few	TRBD1	TRBJ2-4	TGTGCCAGCAGCTTAGCCTTTCGGGACAGGGAGTACTTC	CASSLAFRDREYF
16	TRBV7-2	-	TRBD2	TRBJ2-2	TGTGCCAGCAGCTTAGTGGGACTAGCGGAGACCGGGGAGCTGTTTTTT	CASSLVGLAETGELFF
16	TRBV27	few	-	TRBJ2-2	TGTGCCAGCACCATGGGGGGGACACTCTTAACCGGGGAGCTGTTTTTT	CASTMGGTLLTGELFF
15	TRBV4-3	few	-	TRBJ2-1	TGCGCCAGCAGCCAAGTGGGACCCAGGACCAATGAGCAGTTCTTC	CASSQVGPRTNEQFF
13	TRBV20-1	few	-	TRBJ2-3	TGCAGTGCTAAATCCGGGGTCACAGATACGCAGTATTTT	CSAKSGVTDTQYF
15	TRBV29-1	-	TRBD2	TRBJ2-7	TGCAGCGTTGAATCGCGGCTAGCGGTCCACTACGAGCAGTACTTC	CSVESRLAVHYEQYF
14	TRBV5-1	few	TRBD1	TRBJ1-1	TGCGCCAGCAGCTTGCGGGACAGGATCACTGAAGCTTTCTTT	CASSLRDRITEAFF
17	TRBV28	few	-	TRBJ1-1	TGTGCCAGCAGAGTTTGGACAGCCAAAAAAACGAACACTGAAGCTTTCTTT	CASRVWTAKKTNTEAFF
14	TRBV28	few	TRBD1	TRBJ2-7	TGTGCCAGCAGCCCAGGGGGACAGGCCTACGAGCAGTACTTC	CASSPGGQAYEQYF
14	TRBV6-5	-	-	TRBJ2-7	TGTGCCAGCAGTTACGGGACTGCCTCCTACGAGCAGTACTTC	CASSYGTASYEQYF
13	TRBV30	few	-	TRBJ1-4	TGTGCCTGGAAAATCCGGGGTAATGAAAAACTGTTTTTT	CAWKIRGNEKLFF
12	TRBV20-1	few	TRBD1	TRBJ2-1	TGCAGCCGACAGGGGGTAAGAATTGAGCAGTTCTTC	CSRQGVRIEQFF
15	TRBV9	-	-	TRBJ1-1	TGTGCCAGCAGCGTAGGGCAGGGCCTCCTCACTGAAGCTTTCTTT	CASSVGQGLLTEAFF
14	TRBV9	many	-	TRBJ2-5	TGTGCCAGCAGCCCCGGGACTTATCAAGAGACCCAGTACTTC	CASSPGTYQETQYF
16	TRBV7-2	-	TRBD2	TRBJ2-3	TGTGCCAGCAGCTTGGGTAGGGGCGGGAGATCAGATACGCAGTATTTT	CASSLGRGGRSDTQYF
17	TRBV10-3	few	-	TRBJ2-1	TGTGCCATCAGTGGGTCCGCCCACGGAGGGGTATTCGATGAGCAGTTCTTC	CAISGSAHGGVFDEQFF
18	TRBV18	once	-	TRBJ1-5	TGTGCCAGCTCACCACCTAGCGGGGGGCCCTTCAGCAATCAGCCCCAGCATTTT	CASSPPSGGPFSNQPQHF
16	TRBV2	-	-	TRBJ2-1	TGTGCCAGCAGCAAACCCCCGGGAGAGGAGTACAATGAGCAGTTCTTC	CASSKPPGEEYNEQFF
15	TRBV6-5	many	-	TRBJ1-1	TGTGCCAGCAGTTACGGTCAGGGTGGGAACACTGAAGCTTTCTTT	CASSYGQGGNTEAFF
12	TRBV29-1	-	-	TRBJ1-2	TGCAGCGTTGGTAGGGGTAACTATGGCTACACCTTC	CSVGRGNYGYTF
16	TRBV12-3/TRBV12-4	few	-	TRBJ2-1	TGTGCCAGCGCCGACCGTAGGGCCTGGGGGGCCCATGAGCAGTTCTTC	CASADRRAWGAHEQFF
14	TRBV5-4	-	-	TRBJ1-2	TGTGCCAGCAGACTACAAACAGGGTGGTATGGCTACACCTTC	CASRLQTGWYGYTF
19	TRBV9	few	-	TRBJ2-1	TGTGCCAGCAGCGTAGCTGGTTTGGCGGGGAGGAGGGATGGGAATGAGCAGTTCTTC	CASSVAGLAGRRDGNEQFF
14	TRBV12-3/TRBV12-4	few	TRBD1	TRBJ1-5	TGTGCCAGCACCCTAACAGGGGTCAATCAGCCCCAGCATTTT	CASTLTGVNQPQHF
13	TRBV12-5	few	-	TRBJ2-2	TGTGCTAGTACCCAGCCGAACACCGGGGAGCTGTTTTTT	CASTQPNTGELFF
15	TRBV7-2	-	-	TRBJ1-2	TGTGCCAGCAGCTTAGAAATCAGGGGAAGAGGTGGCTACACCTTC	CASSLEIRGRGGYTF
15	TRBV5-5	-	TRBD1	TRBJ2-3	TGTGCCAGCAGTACCCGGGACAGGATTTCAGATACGCAGTATTTT	CASSTRDRISDTQYF
15	TRBV20-1	few	TRBD1	TRBJ1-1	TGCAGTGCTAGAGATCCCGGACAGGGCACCACTGAAGCTTTCTTT	CSARDPGQGTTEAFF
14	TRBV7-8	few	-	TRBJ2-3	TGTGCCAGCAGCTCGTCTTGGAGGACAGATACGCAGTATTTT	CASSSSWRTDTQYF
14	TRBV12-3/TRBV12-4	-	-	TRBJ2-5	TGTGCCAGCAGTCCGCCCCTAGCGAGAGAGACCCAGTACTTC	CASSPPLARETQYF
13	TRBV10-3	-	-	TRBJ2-5	TGTGCCACCCGGGGGGCTGGGTTGGAGGCCCAGTACTTC	CATRGAGLEAQYF
13	TRBV7-9	-	-	TRBJ1-3	TGTGCCAGCAGCTTAGGGGCAAATCCATCCATATATTTT	CASSLGANPSIYF
14	TRBV12-3/TRBV12-4	few	-	TRBJ1-4	TGTGCCAGCAGTCCGGACAGAGACGGTGAAAAACTGTTTTTT	CASSPDRDGEKLFF
17	TRBV5-1	few	-	TRBJ2-5	TGCGCCAGCAGCTTCCTCCCAGATACTAGTGCCCCAGAGACCCAGTACTTC	CASSFLPDTSAPETQYF
15	TRBV7-8	few	TRBD1	TRBJ2-3	TGTGCCAGCAGCTTCGACAGGGAGAGCACAGATACGCAGTATTTT	CASSFDRESTDTQYF
14	TRBV20-1	few	-	TRBJ2-1	TGCAGTGCTAGAGATCCGGGACCATACAATGAGCAGTTCTTC	CSARDPGPYNEQFF
16	TRBV29-1	-	TRBD1	TRBJ1-2	TGCAGCGTTTCCACAGGGGGCGTAAAGGTCCCTGACGGCTACACCTTC	CSVSTGGVKVPDGYTF
15	TRBV20-1	-	-	TRBJ2-3	TGCAGTGCTAGTGACGGGAGAGGGGGCACAGATACGCAGTATTTT	CSASDGRGGTDTQYF
12	TRBV30	-	-	TRBJ1-1	TGTGCCTGGAGTGGAAATGGACACCAGGCTTTCTTT	CAWSGNGHQAFF
13	TRBV5-1	-	TRBD1	TRBJ1-1	TGCGCCAGCAGCAGGGACAGGGGGCGGGCAGCTTTCTTT	CASSRDRGRAAFF
16	TRBV5-1	-	TRBD2	TRBJ2-2	TGCGCCAGCAGCGGGAGGACTAGTTCAGGAACCGGGGAGCTGTTTTTT	CASSGRTSSGTGELFF
15	TRBV12-3/TRBV12-4	few	TRBD2	TRBJ2-3	TGTGCCAGCAGGACGACTAGCGGGAGGACAGATACGCAGTATTTT	CASRTTSGRTDTQYF
15	TRBV13	-	TRBD2	TRBJ2-1	TGTGCCAGCAGCTTAGGGCGGGAGCTTGGCAATGAGCAGTTCTTC	CASSLGRELGNEQFF
15	TRBV6-1	-	TRBD1	TRBJ2-2	TGTGCCAGCAGTGCCGGGACAGGGATTACCGGGGAGCTGTTTTTT	CASSAGTGITGELFF
14	TRBV5-6	-	-	TRBJ1-2	TGTGCCAGCAGCTCGGTCACAGGGAACTATGGCTACACCTTC	CASSSVTGNYGYTF
14	TRBV6-5	few	-	TRBJ1-5	TGTGCCAGCAGTTACTCGTCGGGCAATCAGCCCCAGCATTTT	CASSYSSGNQPQHF
14	TRBV29-1	-	TRBD2	TRBJ2-1	TGCAGCGTTGAACGACTAGCGGGAGGCAATGAGCAGTTCTTC	CSVERLAGGNEQFF